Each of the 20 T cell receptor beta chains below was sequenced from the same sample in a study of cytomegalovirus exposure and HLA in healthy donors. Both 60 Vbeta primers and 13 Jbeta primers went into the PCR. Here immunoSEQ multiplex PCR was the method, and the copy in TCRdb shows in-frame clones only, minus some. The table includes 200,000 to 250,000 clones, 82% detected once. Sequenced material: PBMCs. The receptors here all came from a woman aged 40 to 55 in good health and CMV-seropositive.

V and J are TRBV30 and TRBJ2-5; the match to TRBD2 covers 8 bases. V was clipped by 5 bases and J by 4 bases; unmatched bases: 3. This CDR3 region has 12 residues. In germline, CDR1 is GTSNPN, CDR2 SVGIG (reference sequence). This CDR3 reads CAWDGGGETQYF. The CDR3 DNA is TGTGCCTGGGACGGGGGGGGAGAGACCCAGTACTTC. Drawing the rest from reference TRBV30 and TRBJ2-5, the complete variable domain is SQTIHQWPATLVQPVGSPLSLECTVEGTSNPNLYWYRQAAGRGLQLLFYSVGIGQISSEVPQNLSASRPQDRQFILSSKKLLLSDSGFYLCAWDGGGETQYFGPGTRLLVL.

Here the CDR3 reads CASSPRQGDTEAFF. The CDR3 DNA is TGTGCCAGCTCACCCCGACAGGGGGACACTGAAGCTTTCTTT. The chain couples TRBV18 to TRBJ1-1; TRBD1 matches at 9 bases. Germline V CDR1 and CDR2: KGHSH, LQKENI. Germline trimming cut 3 bases from V and 3 bases from J; bases unmatched to any gene: 2. The CDR3 runs to 14 residues. The full variable domain, completed using reference TRBV18 and TRBJ1-1, is NAGVMQNPRHLVRRRGQEARLRCSPMKGHSHVYWYRQLPEEGLKFMVYLQKENIIDESGMPKERFSAEFPKEGPSILRIQQVVRGDSAAYFCASSPRQGDTEAFFGQGTRLTVV.

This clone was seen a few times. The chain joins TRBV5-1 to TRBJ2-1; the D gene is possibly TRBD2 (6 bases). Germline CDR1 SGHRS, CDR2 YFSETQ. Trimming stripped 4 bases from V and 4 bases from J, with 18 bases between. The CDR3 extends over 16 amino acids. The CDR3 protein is CASSPIPSAQYNEQFF. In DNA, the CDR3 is TGCGCCAGCAGCCCGATACCTAGCGCGCAATACAATGAGCAGTTCTTC.

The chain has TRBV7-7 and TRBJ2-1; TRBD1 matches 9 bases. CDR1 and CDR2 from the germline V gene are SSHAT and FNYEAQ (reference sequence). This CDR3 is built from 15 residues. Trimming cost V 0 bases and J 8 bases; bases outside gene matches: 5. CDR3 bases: TGTGCCAGCAGCTTAGCAACAGGGGGCTTGGATGAGCAGTTCTTC. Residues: CASSLATGGLDEQFF.

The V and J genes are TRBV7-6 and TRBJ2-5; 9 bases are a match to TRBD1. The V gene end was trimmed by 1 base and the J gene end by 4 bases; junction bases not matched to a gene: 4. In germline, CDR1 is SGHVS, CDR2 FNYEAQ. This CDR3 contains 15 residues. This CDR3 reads CASSLDRGRRETQYF. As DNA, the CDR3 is TGTGCCAGCAGCTTAGACAGGGGGCGCCGAGAGACCCAGTACTTC.

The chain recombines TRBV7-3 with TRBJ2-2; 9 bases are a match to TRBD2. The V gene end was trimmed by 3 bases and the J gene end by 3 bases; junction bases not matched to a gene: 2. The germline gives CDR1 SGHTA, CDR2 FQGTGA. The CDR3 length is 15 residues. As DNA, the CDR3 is TGTGCCAGCAGCTTTAGCGGGGGATACACCGGGGAGCTGTTTTTT. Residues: CASSFSGGYTGELFF. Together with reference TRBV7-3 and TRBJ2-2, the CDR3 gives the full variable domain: GAGVSQTPSNKVTEKGKYVELRCDPISGHTALYWYRQSLGQGPEFLIYFQGTGAADDSGLPNDRFFAVRPEGSVSTLKIQRTERGDSAVYLCASSFSGGYTGELFFGEGSRLTVL.

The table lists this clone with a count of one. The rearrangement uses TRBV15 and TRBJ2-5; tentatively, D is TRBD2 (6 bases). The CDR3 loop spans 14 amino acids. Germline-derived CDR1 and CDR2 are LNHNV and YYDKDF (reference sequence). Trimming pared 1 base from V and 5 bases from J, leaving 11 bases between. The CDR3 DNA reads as TGTGCCACCAGCAGAGTCTCGGGGAGGGAGACCCAGTACTTC. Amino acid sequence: CATSRVSGRETQYF.

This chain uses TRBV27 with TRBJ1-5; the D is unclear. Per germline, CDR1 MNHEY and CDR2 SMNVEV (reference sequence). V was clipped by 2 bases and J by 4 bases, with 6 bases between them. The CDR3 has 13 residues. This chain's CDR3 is CASSLRENQPQHF. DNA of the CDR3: TGTGCCAGCAGTTTACGAGAAAATCAGCCCCAGCATTTT.

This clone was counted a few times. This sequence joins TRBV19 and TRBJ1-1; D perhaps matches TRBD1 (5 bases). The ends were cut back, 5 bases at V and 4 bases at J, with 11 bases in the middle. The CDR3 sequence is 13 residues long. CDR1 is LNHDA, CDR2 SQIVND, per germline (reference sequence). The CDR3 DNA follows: TGTGCCAGTAGTCGGGGGGTGAGCACTGAAGCTTTCTTT. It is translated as CASSRGVSTEAFF.

CDR3 protein: CASSLTSGGAIITDTQYF. DNA of the CDR3: TGCGCCAGCAGCCTTACTAGCGGGGGGGCGATTATCACAGATACGCAGTATTTT. The chain joins TRBV4-3 to TRBJ2-3; TRBD2 matches at 13 bases. J gave up 2 bases and V 4 bases, and 9 bases lay outside the gene matches. This CDR3 contains 18 residues. In germline, CDR1 is LGHNA, CDR2 YSLEER.

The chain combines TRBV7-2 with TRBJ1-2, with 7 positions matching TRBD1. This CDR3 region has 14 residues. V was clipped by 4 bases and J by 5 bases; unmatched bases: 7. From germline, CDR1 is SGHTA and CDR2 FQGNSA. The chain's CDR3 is CASSSTQGVYGYTF. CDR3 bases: TGTGCCAGCAGCTCAACCCAGGGGGTATATGGCTACACCTTC.

CDR3 sequence: CASSLQDGELFF. CDR3 in DNA: TGTGCCAGCAGCTTACAGGACGGGGAGCTGTTTTTT. V and J are TRBV7-6 and TRBJ2-2; D gene uncertain. Germline values: CDR1 SGHVS, CDR2 FNYEAQ. The CDR3 contains 12 residues. Between the trimmed V and J ends, which lost 2 bases and 7 bases, there was a span of 5 bases.

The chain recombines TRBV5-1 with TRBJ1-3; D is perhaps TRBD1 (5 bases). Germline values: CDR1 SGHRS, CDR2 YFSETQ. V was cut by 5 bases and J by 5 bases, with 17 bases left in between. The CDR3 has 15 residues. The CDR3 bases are TGCGCCAGCAGGCAGGGCTACCAATTCCGAAACACCATATATTTT. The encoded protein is CASRQGYQFRNTIYF. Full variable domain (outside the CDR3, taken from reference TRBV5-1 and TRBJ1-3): KAGVTQTPRYLIKTRGQQVTLSCSPISGHRSVSWYQQTPGQGLQFLFEYFSETQRNKGNFPGRFSGRQFSNSRSEMNVSTLELGDSALYLCASRQGYQFRNTIYFGEGSWLTVV.

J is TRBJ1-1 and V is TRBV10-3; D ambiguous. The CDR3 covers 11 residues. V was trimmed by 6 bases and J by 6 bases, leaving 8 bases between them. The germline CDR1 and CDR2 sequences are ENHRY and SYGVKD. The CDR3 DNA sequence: TGTGCCATCAGAGCCGAATCTGAAGCTTTCTTT. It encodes CAIRAESEAFF.

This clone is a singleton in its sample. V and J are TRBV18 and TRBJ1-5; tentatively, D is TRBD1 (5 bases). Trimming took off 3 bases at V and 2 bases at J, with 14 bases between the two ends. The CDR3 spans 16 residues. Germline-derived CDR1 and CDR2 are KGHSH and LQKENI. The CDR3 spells CASSPDRGRGNQPQHF. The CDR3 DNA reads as TGTGCCAGCTCACCTGATAGGGGCAGGGGCAATCAGCCCCAGCATTTT.

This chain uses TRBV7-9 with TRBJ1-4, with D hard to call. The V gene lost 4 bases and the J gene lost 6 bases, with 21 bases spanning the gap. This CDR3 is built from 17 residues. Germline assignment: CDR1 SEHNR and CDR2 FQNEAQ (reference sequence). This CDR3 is CASSSLGGAGWDEKLFF. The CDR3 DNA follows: TGTGCCAGCAGCTCCCTCGGCGGCGCCGGGTGGGATGAAAAACTGTTTTTT.

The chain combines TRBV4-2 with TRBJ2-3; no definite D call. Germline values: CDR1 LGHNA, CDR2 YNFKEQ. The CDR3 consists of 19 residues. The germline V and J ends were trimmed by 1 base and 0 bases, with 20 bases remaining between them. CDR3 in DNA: TGTGCCAGCAGCCAAGCACTGTCTATCTTTGGCGGCAGCACAGATACGCAGTATTTT. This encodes CASSQALSIFGGSTDTQYF.

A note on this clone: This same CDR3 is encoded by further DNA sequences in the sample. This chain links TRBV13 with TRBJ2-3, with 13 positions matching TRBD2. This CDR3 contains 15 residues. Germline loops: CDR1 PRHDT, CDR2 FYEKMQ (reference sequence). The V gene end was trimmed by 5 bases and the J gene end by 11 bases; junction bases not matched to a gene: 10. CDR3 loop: CASSLLTSGGAMQYF. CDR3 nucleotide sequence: TGTGCCAGCAGCCTTCTAACTAGCGGGGGGGCAATGCAGTATTTT.

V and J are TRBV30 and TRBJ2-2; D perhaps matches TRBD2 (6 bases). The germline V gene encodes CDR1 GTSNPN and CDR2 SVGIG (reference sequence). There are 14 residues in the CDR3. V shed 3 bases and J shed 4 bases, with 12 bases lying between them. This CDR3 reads CAWRGGAGTGELFF. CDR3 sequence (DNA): TGTGCCTGGAGGGGAGGAGCAGGCACCGGGGAGCTGTTTTTT.

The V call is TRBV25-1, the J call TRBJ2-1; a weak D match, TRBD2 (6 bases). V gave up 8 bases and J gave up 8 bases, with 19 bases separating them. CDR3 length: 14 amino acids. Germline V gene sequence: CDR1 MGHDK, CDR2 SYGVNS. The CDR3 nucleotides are TGTGCCAGCCTGAGATCCGGGACTCAGGATGAGCAGTTCTTC. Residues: CASLRSGTQDEQFF.